These 29 T cell receptor beta chains were all obtained from the same sample, sequenced in a study of cytomegalovirus exposure and HLA in healthy donors. Primers for the PCR totalled 60 Vbeta and 13 Jbeta. Measured with immunoSEQ multiplex PCR; TCRdb has only the in-frame clones, and not every one. Of 150,000 to 200,000 clones in the sample, 75% to 85% are singletons; the top ten hold approximately 1.2%. Sequenced: PBMCs. These receptors were obtained from a girl aged 2 to 9 in good health and CMV-seropositive.

Here the CDR3 reads CASTIRTMNTEAFF. CDR3 bases: TGTGCCAGTACGATCAGGACAATGAACACTGAAGCTTTCTTT. V is TRBV19 and J is TRBJ1-1; D perhaps matches TRBD1 (5 bases). CDR3 length: 14 amino acids. The V and J ends lost 7 bases and 0 bases respectively, with 12 bases between them. Germline V gene data show CDR1 as LNHDA and CDR2 as SQIVND (reference sequence).

This clone came up once. V usage is TRBV30 and J usage is TRBJ2-2, with 7 bases aligning to TRBD2. The CDR3 is made up of 16 amino acids. Germline V lookup: CDR1 GTSNPN, CDR2 SVGIG (reference sequence). V was clipped by 0 bases and J by 6 bases; unmatched bases: 10. In DNA, the CDR3 is TGTGCCTGGAGTGTACTCGGCGGGAGAGCGGCCGGGGAGCTGTTTTTT. Translating it yields CAWSVLGGRAAGELFF.

The chain uses TRBV12-5 and TRBJ2-1; 8 nucleotides align to TRBD1. V was clipped by 0 bases and J by 9 bases; unmatched bases: 4. Looked up from germline, CDR1 is LGHNT and CDR2 is FRNRAP. The CDR3 runs to 14 residues. This CDR3 is CASGLVGTGAEQFF. In DNA, the CDR3 is TGTGCTAGTGGTTTGGTAGGGACAGGTGCTGAGCAGTTCTTC.

The V gene is TRBV7-6, the J gene TRBJ2-7; weak D call: TRBD2 (5 bases). CDR3 length: 13 residues. V dropped 5 bases and J dropped 0 bases, with 8 bases sitting between them. Germline CDR1 is SGHVS and CDR2 is FNYEAQ. The CDR3, as DNA: TGTGCCAGCAGCGAGGGCAACTCCTACGAGCAGTACTTC. Amino acid sequence: CASSEGNSYEQYF.

The V and J genes are TRBV12-5 and TRBJ2-1; 10 nucleotides match TRBD2. Germline V CDR1 and CDR2: LGHNT, FRNRAP. V lost 1 base, J lost 7 bases, and 13 bases stayed unmatched. CDR3 length: 18 amino acids. The CDR3 region has the DNA TGTGCTAGTGGTTTGGCCTTCGAGCGGGAGGGCCGTCAGAATGAGCAGTTCTTC. Amino acid sequence: CASGLAFEREGRQNEQFF.

The chain carries TRBV5-1 and TRBJ2-2, with 7 bases matching TRBD1. CDR3 length: 15 amino acids. Germline-derived CDR1 and CDR2 are SGHRS and YFSETQ. The V gene end was trimmed by 4 bases and the J gene end by 4 bases; junction bases not matched to a gene: 7. The CDR3 protein is CASSLQGQSTGELFF. The CDR3 region has the DNA TGCGCCAGCAGCCTCCAGGGACAGAGCACCGGGGAGCTGTTTTTT.

This clone showed up just once. The chain is built from TRBV28 and TRBJ1-5; TRBD1 is a possible D gene (6 bases). Germline V lookup: CDR1 MDHEN, CDR2 SYDVKM. V shed 8 bases and J shed 5 bases, with 25 bases lying between them. The CDR3 spans 17 residues. CDR3 residues: CASFGRGATLVHQPQHF. The CDR3 DNA reads TGTGCCAGCTTCGGGAGGGGGGCGACCCTAGTCCATCAGCCCCAGCATTTT.

The chain employs TRBV30 and TRBJ2-5; perhaps TRBD1 as D (6 bases). The last part of the DNA fits TRBJ2-7 better; the J call may be wrong. Germline V gene sequence: CDR1 GTSNPN, CDR2 SVGIG (reference sequence). The CDR3 loop spans 12 amino acids. CDR3 in DNA: TGTGCCTGGGGACAGTACTCCTACGAGCAGTACTTC. Its protein product is CAWGQYSYEQYF.

The chain is built from TRBV19 and TRBJ2-4; 8 bases agree with TRBD2. Germline loops: CDR1 LNHDA, CDR2 SQIVND (reference sequence). V lost 5 bases, J lost 5 bases, and 11 bases stayed unmatched. The CDR3 contains 16 residues. CDR3 nucleotide sequence: TGTGCCAGTAGTTCCGGGGGGGGAGGTTCCCAAAACATTCAGTACTTC. It codes for CASSSGGGGSQNIQYF.

In this sample, this clone turned up a few times. V is TRBV5-1 and J is TRBJ2-1; TRBD2 aligns across 9 bases. The V and J ends lost 0 bases and 8 bases, in that order; junction bases with no gene match: 6. Germline values: CDR1 SGHRS, CDR2 YFSETQ. CDR3 length: 15 residues. Written as DNA, the CDR3 is TGCGCCAGCAGCTTGGTAGCGGGAGTGAATGATGAGCAGTTCTTC. This codes for CASSLVAGVNDEQFF.

Here the CDR3 DNA reads TGTGCCAGCAGTGAAATCGGTGGACAGAACACTGAAGCTTTCTTT. Its protein is CASSEIGGQNTEAFF. V is TRBV6-1 and J is TRBJ1-1, with TRBD1 as a possible D gene (5 bases). With 2 bases removed from V and 1 base from J, the gap between germline ends came to 11 bases. Germline V CDR1 and CDR2: MNHNS, SASEGT. This CDR3 comprises 15 residues.

The chain's CDR3 is CASSSDRGTGANVLTF. CDR3 DNA: TGTGCCAGCAGCTCGGACAGGGGAACTGGGGCCAACGTCCTGACTTTC. The chain couples TRBV5-4 to TRBJ2-6, with TRBD1 identical over 9 bases. Germline V CDR1 and CDR2: SGHNT, YYREEE (reference sequence). Germline trimming cut 3 bases from V and 2 bases from J; bases unmatched to any gene: 3. The CDR3 totals 16 residues.

Notes on this clone: Different DNA sequences within this sample yield the same CDR3. The V and J genes are TRBV6-1 and TRBJ2-3, with 10 bases lining up with TRBD1. J was trimmed by 5 bases and V by 2 bases; bases with no gene match: 10. Germline V CDR1 and CDR2: MNHNS, SASEGT. The CDR3 spans 17 residues. The CDR3 nucleotides are TGTGCCAGCAGTGAACCCCGGGACAGGGGATTTAGAGATACGCAGTATTTT. This encodes CASSEPRDRGFRDTQYF.

The CDR3 sequence is CAWEKFVDEQFF. The DNA of the CDR3 is TGTGCCTGGGAGAAGTTTGTAGATGAGCAGTTCTTC. This chain joins TRBV30 and TRBJ2-1; D gene ambiguous. CDR3 length equals 12 residues. Germline CDR1 and CDR2: GTSNPN and SVGIG (reference sequence). V dropped 5 bases and J dropped 8 bases, with 13 bases sitting between them. The complete variable domain, with remaining parts taken from reference TRBV30 and TRBJ2-1, reads SQTIHQWPATLVQPVGSPLSLECTVEGTSNPNLYWYRQAAGRGLQLLFYSVGIGQISSEVPQNLSASRPQDRQFILSSKKLLLSDSGFYLCAWEKFVDEQFFGPGTRLTVL.

The chain couples TRBV5-4 to TRBJ2-3; 8 bases align to TRBD2. This CDR3 comprises 14 residues. V was pared by 4 bases and J by 6 bases, with 7 bases of the junction left unmatched. Germline lookup yields CDR1 SGHNT and CDR2 YYREEE (reference sequence). This CDR3 is CASSLPGRGDTQYF. The DNA of the CDR3 is TGTGCCAGCAGCCTACCCGGGAGGGGGGATACGCAGTATTTT.

The chain joins TRBV29-1 to TRBJ2-3, with 8 bases matching TRBD1. V lost 7 bases and J lost 2; bases outside the gene matches: 11. CDR1 is SQVTM and CDR2 is ANQGSEA in the germline V gene. There are 15 residues in the CDR3. CDR3 in DNA: TGCAGCGCCCGAGGCGGACAGGGCAACACAGATACGCAGTATTTT. Amino acids: CSARGGQGNTDTQYF.

The rearrangement links TRBV18 to TRBJ1-2, with D possibly TRBD1 on 6 matching bases. V lost 8 bases and J 8 bases, leaving 24 bases between the germline ends. CDR1 and CDR2 from the germline V gene are KGHSH and LQKENI. This CDR3 is built from 15 residues. The CDR3 DNA follows: TGTGCCAGCACCATGGGGGACACCGGGTCCACCGGCTACACCTTC. Residues: CASTMGDTGSTGYTF.

The J gene is TRBJ1-3, the V gene TRBV6-1, with D tentatively TRBD1 (5 bases). Trimming took off 5 bases at V and 0 bases at J, with 8 bases between the two ends. Germline-derived CDR1 and CDR2 are MNHNS and SASEGT. The CDR3 runs to 14 residues. CDR3 nucleotides: TGTGCCAGCAGTTCGCAGGGCTCTGGAAACACCATATATTTT. Translation gives CASSSQGSGNTIYF.

The rearrangement joins TRBV10-3 to TRBJ1-3; D is uncertain. CDR1 is ENHRY and CDR2 is SYGVKD in the germline V gene. Trimming took 4 bases from V and 0 from J, leaving 7 bases between them. The CDR3 length is 14 residues. The chain's CDR3 is CAISGPGSGNTIYF. CDR3 nucleotides: TGTGCCATCAGTGGACCAGGCTCTGGAAACACCATATATTTT.

The gene calls are TRBV7-9 and TRBJ1-3; D is unresolved. V dropped 2 bases and J dropped 0 bases, with 14 bases sitting between them. There are 17 residues in the CDR3. Germline V gene lookup returns CDR1 SEHNR and CDR2 FQNEAQ (reference sequence). The CDR3 loop reads CASSLPSDTYSGNTIYF. The CDR3 coding sequence is TGTGCCAGCAGCTTACCATCAGACACTTACTCTGGAAACACCATATATTTT.

J is TRBJ2-7 and V is TRBV27; D call uncertain. Germline CDR1 is MNHEY and CDR2 is SMNVEV (reference sequence). Between the trimmed V and J ends, which lost 2 bases and 2 bases, there was a span of 16 bases. The CDR3 consists of 16 residues. CDR3 amino acids: CASSLTPLTGTYEQYF. DNA for the CDR3: TGTGCCAGCAGTTTAACCCCCCTTACTGGTACCTACGAGCAGTACTTC.

The J gene is TRBJ2-7, the V gene TRBV4-1, with 7 nucleotides matching TRBD1. The CDR3 length is 15 residues. J lost 1 base, V lost 3 bases, and 6 bases had no gene match. Germline CDR1 is MGHRA and CDR2 is YSYEKL. The CDR3: CASSHSIQGSYEQYF. The CDR3 nucleotides are TGCGCCAGCAGCCATTCTATACAGGGGTCCTACGAGCAGTACTTC.

The chain carries TRBV21-1 and TRBJ2-4; the table's D call of TRBD1 was not tested on the DNA. TRBV21-1 is described as a pseudogene. This CDR3 has 17 residues. The CDR3 nucleotides read TGTGCCAGCAGCAAAGACAGGCCTGCCTTAGCCAAAAACATTCAGTACTTC. As protein: CASSKDRPALAKNIQYF.

This chain connects TRBV6-1 to TRBJ2-1; a possible D gene is TRBD2 (5 bases). CDR3 length: 14 residues. Germline V CDR1 and CDR2: MNHNS, SASEGT. The V end was cut by 4 bases, the J end by 0 bases, with 7 bases between. The CDR3 nucleotides are TGTGCCAGCAGTGTACGGGGCTCCTACAATGAGCAGTTCTTC. Its translation is CASSVRGSYNEQFF.

The sample holds one count of this clone. This sequence joins TRBV11-2 and TRBJ2-5; TRBD2 agrees at 11 bases. Germline lookup yields CDR1 SGHAT and CDR2 FQNNGV. Trimming at V came to 6 bases and at J to 5 bases, leaving 5 bases not matched to a gene. This CDR3 comprises 14 residues. The CDR3 is CASSDVAGGETQYF. As DNA, the CDR3 is TGTGCCAGCAGTGATGTAGCGGGAGGGGAGACCCAGTACTTC.

This chain connects TRBV11-2 to TRBJ2-7, with D uncertain. The germline CDR1 and CDR2 sequences are SGHAT and FQNNGV. V was clipped by 5 bases and J by 6 bases, with 11 bases between them. The CDR3 runs to 12 residues. This chain's CDR3 is CASSETGFEQYF. In DNA, the CDR3 is TGTGCCAGCAGCGAGACCGGGTTCGAGCAGTACTTC. Full variable domain (outside the CDR3, taken from reference TRBV11-2 and TRBJ2-7): EAGVAQSPRYKIIEKRQSVAFWCNPISGHATLYWYQQILGQGPKLLIQFQNNGVVDDSQLPKDRFSAERLKGVDSTLKIQPAKLEDSAVYLCASSETGFEQYFGPGTRLTVT.

The chain joins TRBV28 to TRBJ1-2; perhaps TRBD1 as D (5 bases). Per the germline V gene, CDR1 is MDHEN and CDR2 is SYDVKM. V lost 8 bases, J lost 3 bases, and 7 bases lay in between. The CDR3 runs 11 residues. The CDR3 DNA follows: TGTGCCAGCGGCAGGGACTATGGCTACACCTTC. This encodes CASGRDYGYTF.

This clone was detected only once. The chain carries TRBV7-3 and TRBJ1-5; TRBD1 might be the D (6 bases). CDR1 SGHTA and CDR2 FQGTGA come from the germline V gene. CDR3 length equals 13 residues. The V end was cut by 5 bases, the J end by 3 bases, with 8 bases between. The CDR3: CASSPGVNQPQHF. The DNA of the CDR3 is TGTGCCAGCAGCCCAGGGGTCAATCAGCCCCAGCATTTT.

This chain uses TRBV7-6 with TRBJ1-3; unclear D gene. V gave up 5 bases and J gave up 0 bases, with 14 bases separating them. Germline V CDR1 and CDR2: SGHVS, FNYEAQ. The CDR3 length is 16 residues. CDR3 region: CASSPPGYSSGNTIYF. The CDR3 DNA sequence: TGTGCCAGCAGCCCCCCAGGCTATAGCTCTGGAAACACCATATATTTT. The full variable domain, in which reference TRBV7-6 and TRBJ1-3 provide the parts outside the CDR3, is GAGVSQSPRYKVTKRGQDVALRCDPISGHVSLYWYRQALGQGPEFLTYFNYEAQQDKSGLPNDRFSAERPEGSISTLTIQRTEQRDSAMYRCASSPPGYSSGNTIYFGEGSWLTVV.